These 15 T cell receptor beta chains were all obtained from the same sample, sequenced in a study of identifying expanded T cells in peripheral blood. Repertoires were generated with immunoSEQ multiplex PCR, while TCRdb's copy carries only in-frame clones and drops some. The sample has roughly 84,000 clones, around nine tenths seen once. Material for sequencing was blood. These receptors were obtained from a person aged 18 to 70 in good health.

This rearrangement joins TRBV30 to TRBJ1-2, with D perhaps matching TRBD1 (5 bases). This CDR3 is built from 14 residues. Germline-derived CDR1 and CDR2 are GTSNPN and SVGIG (reference sequence). Trimming pared 5 bases from V and 2 bases from J, leaving 15 bases between. CDR3 in amino acids: CAWDPRGNNYGYTF. CDR3 in DNA: TGTGCCTGGGACCCTCGGGGGAACAACTATGGCTACACCTTC.

The rearrangement links TRBV18 to TRBJ2-7, with 7 bases aligning to TRBD1. The CDR3 runs 14 residues. In germline, CDR1 is KGHSH, CDR2 LQKENI. V lost 3 bases and J lost 6; bases outside the gene matches: 8. The CDR3 here is CASSPFGTDGEQYF. DNA of the CDR3: TGTGCCAGCTCACCTTTCGGGACAGACGGCGAGCAGTACTTC.

The gene calls are TRBV29-1 and TRBJ2-7; 7 bases match TRBD1. The CDR3 totals 12 residues. Germline lookup yields CDR1 SQVTM and CDR2 ANQGSEA. V gave up 7 bases and J gave up 2 bases; unmatched junction bases: 5. The chain's CDR3 is CSALQGTYEQYF. Written as DNA, the CDR3 is TGCAGCGCGTTACAGGGGACCTACGAGCAGTACTTC.

The chain combines TRBV18 with TRBJ1-5, with 8 positions matching TRBD1. Trimming took 6 bases from V and 6 from J; bases not matched to a gene: 7. This CDR3 contains 14 residues. CDR1 is KGHSH and CDR2 is LQKENI in the germline V gene. This CDR3 reads CASSGQGASQPQHF. The CDR3 DNA sequence: TGTGCCAGCTCCGGGCAGGGGGCGAGTCAGCCCCAGCATTTT. Drawing the rest from reference TRBV18 and TRBJ1-5, the complete variable domain is NAGVMQNPRHLVRRRGQEARLRCSPMKGHSHVYWYRQLPEEGLKFMVYLQKENIIDESGMPKERFSAEFPKEGPSILRIQQVVRGDSAAYFCASSGQGASQPQHFGDGTRLSIL.

This chain uses TRBV30 with TRBJ2-1; D remains ambiguous. The V end was cut by 3 bases, the J end by 0 bases, with 12 bases between. Germline values: CDR1 GTSNPN, CDR2 SVGIG (reference sequence). The CDR3 loop spans 15 amino acids. CDR3: CAWRYVRSSYNEQFF. The DNA for the CDR3 is TGTGCCTGGAGGTACGTCCGAAGCTCCTACAATGAGCAGTTCTTC.

The rearrangement links TRBV4-2 to TRBJ2-1; D is ambiguous. The V gene lost 0 bases and the J gene lost 0 bases, with 12 bases spanning the gap. This CDR3 has 17 residues. The germline CDR1 and CDR2 sequences are LGHNA and YNFKEQ. In DNA form, the CDR3 reads TGTGCCAGCAGCCAAGATGTAACGGTCAGCTCCTACAATGAGCAGTTCTTC. Translated, it gives CASSQDVTVSSYNEQFF.

This clone was detected once. The chain has TRBV7-9 and TRBJ1-1, with TRBD1 identical over 10 bases. The CDR3 has 15 amino acids. Germline V CDR1 and CDR2: SEHNR, FQNEAQ (reference sequence). The V gene end was trimmed by 5 bases and the J gene end by 2 bases; junction bases not matched to a gene: 5. The CDR3 loop is CASSARQGANTEAFF. The CDR3 DNA is TGTGCCAGCAGCGCACGACAGGGGGCAAACACTGAAGCTTTCTTT.

The chain combines TRBV19 with TRBJ1-5; weak D call: TRBD1 (5 bases). This CDR3 has 12 residues. V lost 4 bases, J lost 6 bases, and 7 bases lay in between. Germline V gene lookup returns CDR1 LNHDA and CDR2 SQIVND (reference sequence). The CDR3 nucleotides read TGTGCCAGTAGTAGGAGGGGTCAGCCCCAGCATTTT. It codes for CASSRRGQPQHF.

CDR3 sequence: CASSEGASKQFF. The CDR3 coding sequence is TGTGCCAGCAGCGAGGGGGCTAGTAAGCAGTTCTTC. This chain connects TRBV7-3 to TRBJ2-1; 7 bases are shared with TRBD1. CDR3 size: 12 residues. Germline V gene lookup returns CDR1 SGHTA and CDR2 FQGTGA. V lost 5 bases and J lost 11; bases outside the gene matches: 6.

This clone has a handful of counts. This chain uses TRBV5-4 with TRBJ2-1, with 9 bases that match TRBD1. After removal of 0 bases from V and 10 bases from J, the junction contained 8 bases not matched to a gene. The CDR3 has 15 amino acids. CDR1 and CDR2 from the germline V gene are SGHNT and YYREEE (reference sequence). The CDR3 nucleotides read TGTGCCAGCAGCTTGGTTACAGGGGGCGTAGGAGAGCAGTTCTTC. Encoded protein: CASSLVTGGVGEQFF. Variable domain in full (rest from reference TRBV5-4 and TRBJ2-1): ETGVTQSPTHLIKTRGQQVTLRCSSQSGHNTVSWYQQALGQGPQFIFQYYREEENGRGNFPPRFSGLQFPNYSSELNVNALELDDSALYLCASSLVTGGVGEQFFGPGTRLTVL.

The chain joins TRBV29-1 to TRBJ1-2; 8 bases map to TRBD1. V shed 6 bases, J shed 6 bases, and the junction held 15 bases outside the gene matches. The CDR3 sequence is 15 residues long. Germline loops: CDR1 SQVTM, CDR2 ANQGSEA. The CDR3 here is CSVNGQGAGRNGYTF. The DNA of the CDR3 is TGCAGCGTAAACGGCCAGGGGGCGGGAAGAAATGGCTACACCTTC. The full variable domain, completed using reference TRBV29-1 and TRBJ1-2, is SAVISQKPSRDICQRGTSLTIQCQVDSQVTMMFWYRQQPGQSLTLIATANQGSEATYESGFVIDKFPISRPNLTFSTLTVSNMSPEDSSIYLCSVNGQGAGRNGYTFGSGTRLTVV.

The chain links TRBV2 to TRBJ1-5; 12 bases are a match to TRBD1. V gave up 8 bases and J gave up 2 bases; unmatched junction bases: 7. The germline CDR1 and CDR2 sequences are SNHLY and FYNNEI. The CDR3 is 16 residues long. CDR3 region: CASRDRGRGGNQPQHF. DNA of the CDR3: TGTGCCAGCCGGGACAGGGGGCGAGGGGGCAATCAGCCCCAGCATTTT.

This chain connects TRBV7-2 to TRBJ1-5, with D unresolved. Between the trimmed V and J ends, which lost 5 bases and 0 bases, there was a span of 14 bases. This CDR3 is 16 amino acids long. In germline, CDR1 is SGHTA, CDR2 FQGNSA. The CDR3 sequence is CASSLRATHSNQPQHF. The CDR3, as DNA: TGTGCCAGCAGCCTACGGGCCACCCATAGCAATCAGCCCCAGCATTTT.

The chain carries TRBV9 and TRBJ1-3, with TRBD1 identical over 9 bases. This CDR3 region has 15 residues. V lost 3 bases and J lost 3; bases outside the gene matches: 4. Germline V gives CDR1 SGDLS, CDR2 YYNGEE. The CDR3 here is CASSEGQGDGNTIYF. Here the CDR3 DNA reads TGTGCCAGCAGCGAGGGACAGGGTGATGGAAACACCATATATTTT.

This clone has only one observation. The chain uses TRBV7-9 and TRBJ2-5; tentative D call: TRBD1 (6 bases). Germline values: CDR1 SEHNR, CDR2 FQNEAQ (reference sequence). The CDR3 sequence is 14 residues long. V lost 2 bases, J lost 5 bases, and 12 bases lay in between. In DNA, the CDR3 is TGTGCCAGCAGCTTATTTGGGGGCGGCGAGACCCAGTACTTC. Translation: CASSLFGGGETQYF.